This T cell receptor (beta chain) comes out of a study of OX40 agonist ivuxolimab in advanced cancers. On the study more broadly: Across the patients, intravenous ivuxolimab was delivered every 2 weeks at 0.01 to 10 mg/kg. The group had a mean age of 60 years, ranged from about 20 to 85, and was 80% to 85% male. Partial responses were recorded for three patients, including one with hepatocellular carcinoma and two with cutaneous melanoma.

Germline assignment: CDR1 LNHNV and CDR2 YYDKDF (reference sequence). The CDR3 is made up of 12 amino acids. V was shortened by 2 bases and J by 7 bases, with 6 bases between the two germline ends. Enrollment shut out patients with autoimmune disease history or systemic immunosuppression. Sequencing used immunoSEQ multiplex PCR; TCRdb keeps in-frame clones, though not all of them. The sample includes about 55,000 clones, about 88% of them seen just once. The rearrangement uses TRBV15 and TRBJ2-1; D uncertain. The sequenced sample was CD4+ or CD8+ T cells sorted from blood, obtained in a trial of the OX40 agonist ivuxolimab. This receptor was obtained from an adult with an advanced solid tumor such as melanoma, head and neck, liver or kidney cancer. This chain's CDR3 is CATSRQANEQFF. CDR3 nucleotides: TGTGCCACCAGCAGACAGGCAAATGAGCAGTTCTTC.